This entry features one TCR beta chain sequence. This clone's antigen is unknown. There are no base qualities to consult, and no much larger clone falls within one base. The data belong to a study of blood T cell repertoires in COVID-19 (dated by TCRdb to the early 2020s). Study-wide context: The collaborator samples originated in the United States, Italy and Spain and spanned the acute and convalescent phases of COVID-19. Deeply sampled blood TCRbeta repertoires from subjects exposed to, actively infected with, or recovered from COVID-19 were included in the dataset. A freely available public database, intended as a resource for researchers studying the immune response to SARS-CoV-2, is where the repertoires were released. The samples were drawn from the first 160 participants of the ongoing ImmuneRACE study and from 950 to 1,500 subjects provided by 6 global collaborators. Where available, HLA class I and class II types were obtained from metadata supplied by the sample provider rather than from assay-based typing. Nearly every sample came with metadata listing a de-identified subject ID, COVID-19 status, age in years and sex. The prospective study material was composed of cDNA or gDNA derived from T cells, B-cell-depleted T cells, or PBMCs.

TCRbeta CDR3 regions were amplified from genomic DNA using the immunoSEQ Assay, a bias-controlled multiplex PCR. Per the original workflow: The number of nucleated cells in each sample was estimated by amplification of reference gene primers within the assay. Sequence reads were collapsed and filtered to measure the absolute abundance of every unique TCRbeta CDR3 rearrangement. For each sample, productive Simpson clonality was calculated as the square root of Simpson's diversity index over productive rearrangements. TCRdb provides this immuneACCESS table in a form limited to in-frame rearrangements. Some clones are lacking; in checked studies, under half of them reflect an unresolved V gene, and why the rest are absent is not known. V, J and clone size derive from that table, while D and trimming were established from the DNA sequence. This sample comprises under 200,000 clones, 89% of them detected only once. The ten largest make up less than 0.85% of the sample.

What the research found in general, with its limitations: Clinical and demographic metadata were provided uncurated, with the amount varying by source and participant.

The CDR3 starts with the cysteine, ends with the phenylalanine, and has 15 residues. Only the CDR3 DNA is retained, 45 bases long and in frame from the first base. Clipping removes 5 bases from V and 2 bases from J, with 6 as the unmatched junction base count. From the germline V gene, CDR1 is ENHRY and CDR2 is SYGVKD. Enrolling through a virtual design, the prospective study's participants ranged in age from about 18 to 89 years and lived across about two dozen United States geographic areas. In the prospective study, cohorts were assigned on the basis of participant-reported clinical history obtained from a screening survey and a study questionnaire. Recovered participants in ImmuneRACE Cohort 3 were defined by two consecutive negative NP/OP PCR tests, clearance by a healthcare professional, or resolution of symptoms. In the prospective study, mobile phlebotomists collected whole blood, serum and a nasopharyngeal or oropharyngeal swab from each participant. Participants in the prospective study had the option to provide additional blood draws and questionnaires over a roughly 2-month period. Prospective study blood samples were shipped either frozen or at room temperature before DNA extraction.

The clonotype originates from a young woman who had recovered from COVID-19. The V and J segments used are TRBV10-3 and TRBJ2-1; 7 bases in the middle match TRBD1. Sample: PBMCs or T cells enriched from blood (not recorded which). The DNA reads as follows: TGTGCCATCAGTAGGGACAGCCAGCCCTACAATGAGCAGTTCTTC. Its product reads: CAISRDSQPYNEQFF.